What follows are 24 T cell receptor beta chains derived from one specimen sequenced in a study of blood T cells in healthy people across ages. Combining a sample-barcoded 5' primer with a J-beta primer mix, a second PCR ran for roughly 6 to 12 cycles. TCRdb reprocessed the 5' RACE reads with MiXCR, giving one entry per CDR3 protein. The top ten clones hold roughly 19% of a sample with about 770,000 distinct CDR3 sequences, 40% to 50% of them seen once. Input material: blood. These receptors were obtained from a man aged 60-69 years in good health.

The chain is built from TRBV6-1 and TRBJ1-1; no firm D call. This CDR3 contains 11 residues. Germline assignment: CDR1 MNHNS and CDR2 SASEGT. Trimming stripped 7 bases from V and 5 bases from J, with 8 bases between. CDR3 nucleotide sequence: TGTGCCAGCACCCACCGAACTGAAGCTTTCTTT. It encodes CASTHRTEAFF.

Many counts were recorded for this clonotype. This chain joins TRBV29-1 and TRBJ2-7; D perhaps matches TRBD1 (6 bases). Germline V CDR1 and CDR2: SQVTM, ANQGSEA. V was pared by 5 bases and J by 2 bases, with 16 bases between. CDR3 length: 14 amino acids. The CDR3 sequence: CSVIRTDGTYEQYF. In DNA form, the CDR3 reads TGCAGCGTTATTCGGACAGACGGAACCTACGAGCAGTACTTC.

The CDR3 coding sequence is TGTGCCAGCAGGCGAACCGGGACAGGGGGCTCACGGAGCTATGGCTACACCTTC. This gives the protein CASRRTGTGGSRSYGYTF. This rearrangement joins TRBV6-2 or TRBV6-3 to TRBJ1-2; 12 nucleotides match TRBD1. Trimming at V came to 6 bases and at J to 4 bases, leaving 15 bases not matched to a gene. This CDR3 spans 18 amino acids. Germline V gene sequence: CDR1 MNHEY, CDR2 SVGEGT.

The chain carries TRBV5-4 and TRBJ2-5; TRBD2 agrees at 7 bases. The germline CDR1 and CDR2 sequences are SGHNT and YYREEE (reference sequence). Unmatched junction bases numbered 8, after V lost 3 bases and J lost 0 bases. The CDR3 has 16 residues. CDR3 in amino acids: CASSSPTGGNQETQYF. CDR3 DNA: TGTGCCAGCAGCTCACCAACCGGGGGGAACCAAGAGACCCAGTACTTC.

This sequence joins TRBV18 and TRBJ2-7; D unresolved. Trimming took off 3 bases at V and 4 bases at J, with 13 bases between the two ends. The germline V gene encodes CDR1 KGHSH and CDR2 LQKENI. The CDR3 is made up of 14 amino acids. DNA for the CDR3: TGTGCCAGCTCACCCCAGAACGCAGGATACGAGCAGTACTTC. It encodes CASSPQNAGYEQYF. The full variable domain, in which reference TRBV18 and TRBJ2-7 provide the parts outside the CDR3, is NAGVMQNPRHLVRRRGQEARLRCSPMKGHSHVYWYRQLPEEGLKFMVYLQKENIIDESGMPKERFSAEFPKEGPSILRIQQVVRGDSAAYFCASSPQNAGYEQYFGPGTRLTVT.

CDR3 sequence: CSHWENGDTQYF. The CDR3 coding sequence is TGCAGCCACTGGGAAAACGGTGATACGCAGTATTTT. This chain joins TRBV20-1 and TRBJ2-3; D remains unclear. The germline V gene has CDR1 DFQATT and CDR2 SNEGSKA (reference sequence). CDR3 length equals 12 residues.

This chain links TRBV24-1 with TRBJ2-7, with D unclear. This CDR3 has 15 amino acids. The V end was cut by 4 bases, the J end by 7 bases, with 19 bases between. Per the germline V gene, CDR1 is KGHDR and CDR2 is SFDVKD. CDR3 in amino acids: CATSDVGNPYNEQYF. The CDR3 DNA reads TGTGCCACCAGTGACGTGGGGAACCCTTACAATGAGCAGTACTTC.

V gene TRBV20-1 combines with J gene TRBJ1-2, with no clear D. Germline V gene lookup returns CDR1 DFQATT and CDR2 SNEGSKA (reference sequence). The CDR3 runs 11 residues. V was shortened by 7 bases and J by 4 bases, with 10 bases between the two germline ends. This CDR3 reads CSVRRAYGYTF. For the CDR3, the DNA is TGCAGTGTTCGGAGGGCCTATGGCTACACCTTC.

This clonotype was seen a few times. This rearrangement joins TRBV7-2 to TRBJ2-5, with TRBD2 identical over 11 bases. There are 19 residues in the CDR3. The germline V gene has CDR1 SGHTA and CDR2 FQGNSA. Unmatched junction bases numbered 16, after V lost 2 bases and J lost 5 bases. CDR3 nucleotide sequence: TGTGCCAGCAGCTTATCTGGTCTAGCGGGGGGCCTCCCAGATGAGACCCAGTACTTC. It encodes CASSLSGLAGGLPDETQYF.

This chain connects TRBV18 to TRBJ2-7; 7 bases match TRBD2. Germline V CDR1 and CDR2: KGHSH, LQKENI. The CDR3 loop spans 16 amino acids. The J segment lost 5 bases and the V segment lost 4 bases, leaving 14 bases of the junction unmatched. As DNA, the CDR3 is TGTGCCAGCTCACTACCGAAACTGGGAGGGAGGGACGAGCAGTACTTC. Translating it yields CASSLPKLGGRDEQYF.

This clonotype appeared many times. This sequence joins TRBV27 and TRBJ2-5; TRBD2 aligns across 13 bases. The germline gives CDR1 MNHEY, CDR2 SMNVEV (reference sequence). The CDR3 runs 17 residues. J was trimmed by 1 base and V by 5 bases; bases with no gene match: 7. CDR3 sequence (DNA): TGTGCCAGCAGTCAAAGGCGGACTAGCGGGGGCCAAGAGACCCAGTACTTC. Encoded protein: CASSQRRTSGGQETQYF.

The chain couples TRBV4-3 to TRBJ1-6; 7 nucleotides align to TRBD1. Trimming took 0 bases from V and 8 from J; bases not matched to a gene: 1. The CDR3 is 14 residues long. CDR1 LGHNA and CDR2 YSLEER come from the germline V gene. The CDR3 loop is CASSQDRGDSPLHF. CDR3 in DNA: TGCGCCAGCAGCCAAGACAGGGGGGATTCACCCCTCCACTTT.

This clonotype was seen a few times. The chain has TRBV20-1 and TRBJ1-1, with no clear D. Germline CDR1 reads DFQATT; CDR2 reads SNEGSKA (reference sequence). This CDR3 region has 13 residues. V was shortened by 6 bases and J by 0 bases, with 11 bases between the two germline ends. In DNA form, the CDR3 reads TGCAGTGCGCGTCCAGTGATGAACACTGAAGCTTTCTTT. It translates to CSARPVMNTEAFF.

The chain couples TRBV29-1 to TRBJ2-1; 10 bases agree with TRBD2. V was pared by 6 bases and J by 7 bases, with 9 bases of the junction left unmatched. CDR1 is SQVTM, CDR2 ANQGSEA, per germline. The CDR3 runs 14 residues. For the CDR3, the DNA is TGCAGCGTATCGCACACTAGCGGGGTTAATGAGCAGTTCTTC. Amino acid sequence: CSVSHTSGVNEQFF.

This clonotype was counted at least ten times. This rearrangement joins TRBV6-5 to TRBJ2-5, with 7 positions matching TRBD1. Germline CDR1 is MNHEY and CDR2 is SVGAGI. The CDR3 contains 13 residues. V dropped 6 bases and J dropped 5; count of bases not matched to a gene: 6. The chain's CDR3 is CASRTGYRETQYF. CDR3 bases: TGTGCCAGCAGGACAGGGTATAGGGAGACCCAGTACTTC.

In its sample, this clonotype was seen a few times. The chain uses TRBV2 and TRBJ2-3; D perhaps matches TRBD1 (6 bases). Germline CDR1 reads SNHLY; CDR2 reads FYNNEI. The CDR3 sequence is 17 residues long. V was shortened by 5 bases and J by 0 bases, with 18 bases between the two germline ends. The DNA of the CDR3 is TGTGCCAGCAGTCGTAGCAGGGGAACCTATAGCACAGATACGCAGTATTTT. Translation gives CASSRSRGTYSTDTQYF. The variable domain in full, completed from reference TRBV2 and TRBJ2-3, reads EPEVTQTPSHQVTQMGQEVILRCVPISNHLYFYWYRQILGQKVEFLVSFYNNEISEKSEIFDDQFSVERPDGSNFTLKIRSTKLEDSAMYFCASSRSRGTYSTDTQYFGPGTRLTVL.

This clonotype was observed a few times. This rearrangement joins TRBV29-1 to TRBJ2-7; D is unresolved. This CDR3 comprises 13 residues. The germline V gene has CDR1 SQVTM and CDR2 ANQGSEA. With 3 bases removed from V and 5 bases from J, the gap between germline ends came to 14 bases. For the CDR3, the DNA is TGCAGCGTTGAGGTTAGGACGCGTCACGAGCAGTACTTC. Translating gives CSVEVRTRHEQYF.

The genes are TRBV7-3 and TRBJ2-4; TRBD2 might be the D (5 bases). This CDR3 region has 16 residues. V dropped 3 bases and J dropped 6 bases, with 18 bases sitting between them. Per germline, CDR1 SGHTA and CDR2 FQGTGA. CDR3 bases: TGTGCCAGCAGCTTGGGAGTAGGGCTGGAAGGAAACATTCAGTACTTC. Protein: CASSLGVGLEGNIQYF.

The chain recombines TRBV12-3 or TRBV12-4 with TRBJ2-7; D not resolved. The ends were cut back, 6 bases at V and 2 bases at J, with 14 bases in the middle. This CDR3 region has 14 residues. This CDR3 is CASRPTGFAYEQYF. The CDR3 nucleotides are TGTGCCAGCAGACCGACTGGGTTTGCCTACGAGCAGTACTTC.

This clonotype was observed a handful of times. The rearrangement joins TRBV6-6 to TRBJ2-5; D is undetermined. Germline V lookup: CDR1 MNHNY, CDR2 SVGAGI (reference sequence). Deletions cut 3 bases from V and 4 bases from J, with 6 bases between. The CDR3 covers 12 residues. The chain's CDR3 is CASSYNRETQYF. The CDR3 nucleotides are TGTGCCAGCAGTTATAACAGAGAGACCCAGTACTTC.

The CDR3 loop reads CASSSGTAEVDYTF. The CDR3 DNA follows: TGCGCCAGCAGCTCTGGGACCGCGGAGGTTGACTACACCTTC. The chain uses TRBV5-1 and TRBJ1-2; D may be TRBD1 (5 bases). The CDR3 extends over 14 amino acids. In germline, CDR1 is SGHRS, CDR2 YFSETQ. Trimming shortened V by 3 bases and J by 10 bases, and 19 bases separated the two germline ends.

The rearrangement joins TRBV3-1 to TRBJ2-7; no firm D call. V was trimmed by 1 base and J by 5 bases, leaving 6 bases between them. Germline V gene data show CDR1 as LGHDT and CDR2 as YNNKEL (reference sequence). The length of the CDR3 is 12 residues. The CDR3 DNA sequence: TGTGCCAGCAGCCAAGTCAGGCACGAGCAGTACTTC. Protein: CASSQVRHEQYF.

This clonotype was counted between two and nine times. The V and J genes are TRBV19 and TRBJ2-1, with 10 bases matching TRBD1. V lost 5 bases to trimming and J lost 4 bases; unmatched junction nucleotides: 5. The CDR3 is made up of 15 amino acids. From germline, CDR1 is LNHDA and CDR2 SQIVND (reference sequence). The CDR3 region is CASSEGQGRYNEQFF. CDR3 nucleotide sequence: TGTGCCAGTAGTGAGGGACAGGGGAGGTACAATGAGCAGTTCTTC. Based on the CDR3 plus reference TRBV19 and TRBJ2-1, the full variable domain is DGGITQSPKYLFRKEGQNVTLSCEQNLNHDAMYWYRQDPGQGLRLIYYSQIVNDFQKGDIAEGYSVSREKKESFPLTVTSAQKNPTAFYLCASSEGQGRYNEQFFGPGTRLTVL.

The V and J genes are TRBV6-2 or TRBV6-3 and TRBJ2-7; weak D call: TRBD2 (6 bases). Per germline, CDR1 MNHEY and CDR2 SVGEGT. The V gene lost 6 bases and the J gene lost 0 bases, with 21 bases spanning the gap. The CDR3 has 17 residues. The CDR3 reads CASSLTPRRADSYEQYF. CDR3 DNA sequence: TGTGCCAGCAGCTTGACTCCTAGGAGGGCAGACTCCTACGAGCAGTACTTC.